This T cell receptor beta chain was obtained from a study of blood T cells in healthy people across ages. Germline V gives CDR1 DFQATT, CDR2 SNEGSKA (reference sequence). V lost 7 bases, J lost 1 base, and 17 bases lay in between. The CDR3 length is 15 residues. A J-beta primer mix and a sample-barcoded 5' primer were used in a second PCR of roughly 6 to 11 cycles. A template-switch adaptor with 12 random nucleotides tagged each cDNA molecule. Sequencing of every sample gave 2.5 million or more CDR3-containing paired-end reads. Each CDR3 protein is one row after TCRdb ran MiXCR on the 5' RACE reads. Here the sample spans roughly 730,000 distinct CDR3 sequences, roughly 56% being singletons.

The J gene is TRBJ1-5, the V gene TRBV20-1; D gene unclear. Sequenced: blood. The clonotype was recovered from a man between 40 and 49 years old in good health. This chain's CDR3 is CSVQRGSGSNQPQHF. CDR3 nucleotides: TGCAGTGTTCAGAGAGGTAGTGGGAGCAATCAGCCCCAGCATTTT.